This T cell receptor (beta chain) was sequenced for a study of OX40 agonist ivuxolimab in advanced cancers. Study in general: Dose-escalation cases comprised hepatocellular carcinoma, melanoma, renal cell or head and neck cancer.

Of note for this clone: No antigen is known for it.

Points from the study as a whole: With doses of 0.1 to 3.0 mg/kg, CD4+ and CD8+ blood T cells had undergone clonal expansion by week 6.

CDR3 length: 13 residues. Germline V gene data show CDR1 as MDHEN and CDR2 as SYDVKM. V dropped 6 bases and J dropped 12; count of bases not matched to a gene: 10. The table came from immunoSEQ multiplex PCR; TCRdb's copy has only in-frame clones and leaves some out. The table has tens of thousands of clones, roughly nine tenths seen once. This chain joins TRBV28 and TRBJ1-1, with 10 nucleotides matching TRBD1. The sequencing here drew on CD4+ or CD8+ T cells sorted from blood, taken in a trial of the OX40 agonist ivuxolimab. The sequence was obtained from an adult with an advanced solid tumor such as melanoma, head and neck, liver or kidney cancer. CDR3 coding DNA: TGTGCCAGCAGGGATGGGACAGGGGATATTTCTTTCTTT. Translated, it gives CASRDGTGDISFF.